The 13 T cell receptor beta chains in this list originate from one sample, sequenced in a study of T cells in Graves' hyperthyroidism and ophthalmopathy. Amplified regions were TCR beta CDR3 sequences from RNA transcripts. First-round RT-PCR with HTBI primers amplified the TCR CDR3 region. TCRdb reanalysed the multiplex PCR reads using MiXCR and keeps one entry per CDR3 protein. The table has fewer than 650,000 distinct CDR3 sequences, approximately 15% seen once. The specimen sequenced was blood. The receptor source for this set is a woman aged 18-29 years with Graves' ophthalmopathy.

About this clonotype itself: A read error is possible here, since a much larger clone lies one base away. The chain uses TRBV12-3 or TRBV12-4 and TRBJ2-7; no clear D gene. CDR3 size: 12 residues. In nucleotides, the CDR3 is TGTGGCAGCAGTTTAAGGGTAAACGAGCAGTACTTC. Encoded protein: CGSSLRVNEQYF.

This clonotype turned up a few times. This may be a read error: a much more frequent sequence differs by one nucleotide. Here the CDR3 reads CASSLRDGGWNEQFF. CDR3 DNA: TGTGCCAGCAGTTTAAGGGACGGGGGCTGGAATGAGCAGTTCTTC. The V call is TRBV27, the J call TRBJ2-1; possibly TRBD1 or TRBD2 for D (6 bases each). CDR1 is MNHEY and CDR2 is SMNVEV in the germline V gene (reference sequence). The CDR3 consists of 15 residues. Between the trimmed V and J ends, which lost 2 bases and 7 bases, there was a span of 15 bases.

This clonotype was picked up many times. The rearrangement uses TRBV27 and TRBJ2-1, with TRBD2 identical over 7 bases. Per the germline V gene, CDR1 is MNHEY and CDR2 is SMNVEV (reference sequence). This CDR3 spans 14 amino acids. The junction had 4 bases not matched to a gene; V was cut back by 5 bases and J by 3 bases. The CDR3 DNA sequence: TGTGCCAGCAGTGGGGGGGGGGTCTACAATGAGCAGTTCTTC. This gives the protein CASSGGGVYNEQFF.

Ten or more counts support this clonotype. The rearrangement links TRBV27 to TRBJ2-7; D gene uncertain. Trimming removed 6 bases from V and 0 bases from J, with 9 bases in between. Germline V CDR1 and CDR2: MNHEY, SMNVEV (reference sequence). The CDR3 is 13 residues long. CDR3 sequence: CASSNPPSYEQYF. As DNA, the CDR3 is TGTGCCAGCAGCAACCCGCCCTCCTACGAGCAGTACTTC.

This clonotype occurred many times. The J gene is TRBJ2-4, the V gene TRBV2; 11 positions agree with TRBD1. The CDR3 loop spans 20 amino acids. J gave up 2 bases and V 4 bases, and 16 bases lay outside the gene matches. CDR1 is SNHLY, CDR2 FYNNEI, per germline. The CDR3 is CASSVFVGAGTGGTKNIQYF. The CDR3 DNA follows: TGTGCCAGCAGTGTCTTCGTGGGGGCCGGGACAGGGGGAACCAAAAACATTCAGTACTTC. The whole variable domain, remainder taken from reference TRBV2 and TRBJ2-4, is EPEVTQTPSHQVTQMGQEVILRCVPISNHLYFYWYRQILGQKVEFLVSFYNNEISEKSEIFDDQFSVERPDGSNFTLKIRSTKLEDSAMYFCASSVFVGAGTGGTKNIQYFGAGTRLSVL.

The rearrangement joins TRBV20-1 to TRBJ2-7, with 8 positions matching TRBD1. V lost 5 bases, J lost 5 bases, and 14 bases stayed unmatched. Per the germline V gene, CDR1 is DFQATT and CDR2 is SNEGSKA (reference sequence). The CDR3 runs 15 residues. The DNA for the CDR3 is TGCAGTGCTCCAACACAAGACAGGGGATTCAACGAGCAGTACTTC. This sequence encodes CSAPTQDRGFNEQYF.

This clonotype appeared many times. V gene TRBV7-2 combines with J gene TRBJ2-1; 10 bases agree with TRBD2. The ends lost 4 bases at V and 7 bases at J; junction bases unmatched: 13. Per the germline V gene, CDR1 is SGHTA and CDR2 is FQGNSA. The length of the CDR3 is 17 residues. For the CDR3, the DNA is TGTGCCAGCAGCTGGCGGGTGGTAGCGGGAGGCCTGAATGAGCAGTTCTTC. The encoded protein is CASSWRVVAGGLNEQFF.

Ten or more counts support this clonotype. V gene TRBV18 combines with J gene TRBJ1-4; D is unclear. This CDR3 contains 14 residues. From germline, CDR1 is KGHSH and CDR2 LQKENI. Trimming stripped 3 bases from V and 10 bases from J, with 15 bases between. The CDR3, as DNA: TGTGCCAGCTCACCCTCTCGGGAGTCCGGAAAACTGTTTTTT. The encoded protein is CASSPSRESGKLFF.

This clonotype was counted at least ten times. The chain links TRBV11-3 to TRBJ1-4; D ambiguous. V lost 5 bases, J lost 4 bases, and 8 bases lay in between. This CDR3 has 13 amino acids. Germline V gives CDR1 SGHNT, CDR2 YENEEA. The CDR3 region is CASSREHNEKLFF. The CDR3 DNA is TGTGCCAGCAGCAGGGAACATAATGAAAAACTGTTTTTT.

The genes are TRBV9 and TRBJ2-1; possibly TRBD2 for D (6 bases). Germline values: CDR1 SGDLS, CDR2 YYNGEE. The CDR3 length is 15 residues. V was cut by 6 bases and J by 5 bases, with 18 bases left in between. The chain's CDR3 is CASTPFGAGNNEQFF. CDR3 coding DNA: TGTGCCAGCACCCCGTTCGGGGCGGGGAACAATGAGCAGTTCTTC.

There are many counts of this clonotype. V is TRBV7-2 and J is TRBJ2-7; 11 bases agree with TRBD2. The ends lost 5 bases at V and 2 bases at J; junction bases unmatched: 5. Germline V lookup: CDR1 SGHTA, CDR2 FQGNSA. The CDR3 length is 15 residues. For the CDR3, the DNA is TGTGCCAGCAGCGCTCTAGCGGGAGGAGCCTACGAGCAGTACTTC. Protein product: CASSALAGGAYEQYF.

CDR3 bases: TGTGCCAACAGCCCCCCTCCCACGACAGGATCCTATGGCTACACCTTC. Residues: CANSPPPTTGSYGYTF. This rearrangement joins TRBV6-4 to TRBJ1-2; the D gene is possibly TRBD1 (6 bases). This CDR3 contains 16 residues. Germline V gene data show CDR1 as MRHNA and CDR2 as SNTAGT. The V gene lost 10 bases and the J gene lost 4 bases, with 25 bases spanning the gap.

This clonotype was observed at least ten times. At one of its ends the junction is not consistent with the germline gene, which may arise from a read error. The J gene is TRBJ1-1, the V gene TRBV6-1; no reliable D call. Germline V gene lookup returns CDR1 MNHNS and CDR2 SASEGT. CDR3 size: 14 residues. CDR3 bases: TGCGCCAGCAATGACGGAACCATGAACACTGAAGCTTTCTTT. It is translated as CASNDGTMNTEAFF.